The 18 T cell receptor beta chains reported below all come from one sample, sequenced in a study of T cells in tuberculosis. TCRdb's copy holds only in-frame clones and misses some; the assay was immunoSEQ multiplex PCR. The top ten clones hold approximately 7.9% of a sample with 40,000 to 45,000 clones, around 96% of them seen once. The sequenced sample consisted of PBMCs. The receptor set was obtained from a donor between 5 and 29 years old with latent tuberculosis or without tuberculosis infection.

The gene calls are TRBV19 and TRBJ1-2, with 7 bases matching TRBD1. This CDR3 has 18 residues. V trimming: 5 bases; J trimming: 5 bases; junction bases outside the gene matches: 20. CDR1 and CDR2 from the germline V gene are LNHDA and SQIVND (reference sequence). The CDR3 nucleotides read TGTGCCAGTAGTCCCGGGACAGCGAAGTATTTACCCGGGTATGGCTACACCTTC. This encodes CASSPGTAKYLPGYGYTF.

This chain uses TRBV30 with TRBJ1-4; 10 bases are shared with TRBD1. V dropped 2 bases and J dropped 6; count of bases not matched to a gene: 6. The V gene's germline CDR1 is GTSNPN and CDR2 SVGIG (reference sequence). The CDR3 consists of 15 residues. Here the CDR3 DNA reads TGTGCCTGGAGTCAAGACAGGGGGCAGGATGAAAAACTGTTTTTT. Amino acid sequence: CAWSQDRGQDEKLFF.

The V gene is TRBV6-1, the J gene TRBJ2-1, with a weak D call TRBD2 (7 bases). With 6 bases removed from V and 1 base from J, the gap between germline ends came to 13 bases. The V gene's germline CDR1 is MNHNS and CDR2 SASEGT. This CDR3 spans 15 amino acids. As DNA, the CDR3 is TGTGCCAGCAGGGGGGGAGGGGGGTCCTACAATGAGCAGTTCTTC. Translating gives CASRGGGGSYNEQFF.

This rearrangement joins TRBV7-7 to TRBJ2-1; D possibly corresponds to TRBD2 (6 bases). Germline CDR1 and CDR2: SSHAT and FNYEAQ (reference sequence). The length of the CDR3 is 15 residues. With 1 base removed from V and 8 bases from J, the gap between germline ends came to 15 bases. CDR3 protein: CASSLVEGGLDEQFF. The CDR3 bases are TGTGCCAGCAGCTTAGTGGAGGGAGGTTTGGATGAGCAGTTCTTC.

The chain employs TRBV5-1 and TRBJ2-7; 7 bases fit TRBD1. This CDR3 contains 15 residues. J was trimmed by 0 bases and V by 4 bases; bases with no gene match: 7. CDR1 SGHRS and CDR2 YFSETQ come from the germline V gene. CDR3 protein: CASSEPRDSSYEQYF. CDR3 nucleotides: TGCGCCAGCAGCGAGCCACGGGACAGCTCCTACGAGCAGTACTTC.

CDR3 protein: CASSPSGRAARETQYF. In nucleotides, the CDR3 is TGTGCCAGCAGCCCTAGCGGGAGGGCCGCAAGGGAGACCCAGTACTTC. J is TRBJ2-5 and V is TRBV5-5; 12 nucleotides line up with TRBD2. Germline values: CDR1 SGHKS, CDR2 YYEKEE (reference sequence). With 4 bases clipped from V and 5 bases from J, the junction kept 9 bases outside the gene matches. The CDR3 spans 16 residues. The full variable domain, with the rest looked up from reference TRBV5-5 and TRBJ2-5, is DAGVTQSPTHLIKTRGQQVTLRCSPISGHKSVSWYQQVLGQGPQFIFQYYEKEERGRGNFPDRFSARQFPNYSSELNVNALLLGDSALYLCASSPSGRAARETQYFGPGTRLLVL.

The rearrangement joins TRBV6-1 to TRBJ1-2; no firm D call. V was cut by 1 base and J by 5 bases, with 5 bases left in between. CDR3 length equals 12 residues. Per germline, CDR1 MNHNS and CDR2 SASEGT. The CDR3 bases are TGTGCCAGCAGTGAAGTCTTATATGGCTACACCTTC. This translates into CASSEVLYGYTF.

This clone has a handful of counts. This sequence joins TRBV19 and TRBJ1-6; tentative D call: TRBD1 (6 bases). V lost 3 bases to trimming and J lost 6 bases, with 12 bases between them. Per germline, CDR1 LNHDA and CDR2 SQIVND (reference sequence). The CDR3 sequence is 15 residues long. The CDR3 DNA follows: TGTGCCAGTAGTATTGGAGCGGGGGCTAATTCACCCCTCCACTTT. It translates to CASSIGAGANSPLHF.

This chain uses TRBV19 with TRBJ2-7, with 8 bases matching TRBD1. J lost 1 base, V lost 5 bases, and 7 bases had no gene match. This CDR3 region has 15 residues. CDR1 LNHDA and CDR2 SQIVND come from the germline V gene (reference sequence). The CDR3 sequence is CASSVPGQASYEQYF. The CDR3 DNA follows: TGTGCCAGTAGTGTACCGGGACAGGCATCCTACGAGCAGTACTTC.

This clone was recorded only once. The chain uses TRBV4-2 and TRBJ1-1; D is ambiguous. CDR1 is LGHNA, CDR2 YNFKEQ, per germline. V was clipped by 4 bases and J by 2 bases, with 5 bases between them. CDR3 size: 12 residues. As DNA, the CDR3 is TGTGCCAGCAGCCTGTCAAACACTGAAGCTTTCTTT. Translating it yields CASSLSNTEAFF.

V is TRBV6-1 and J is TRBJ1-1; perhaps TRBD1 as D (6 bases). The CDR3 covers 15 residues. V dropped 2 bases and J dropped 0 bases, with 10 bases sitting between them. CDR1 and CDR2 (germline): MNHNS, SASEGT. The CDR3 protein is CASSEWTVMNTEAFF. The CDR3 coding sequence is TGTGCCAGCAGTGAATGGACAGTCATGAACACTGAAGCTTTCTTT.

V is TRBV28 and J is TRBJ2-7; D possibly corresponds to TRBD2 (7 bases). Germline CDR1 reads MDHEN; CDR2 reads SYDVKM. Trimming stripped 6 bases from V and 2 bases from J, with 17 bases between. The CDR3 length is 15 residues. CDR3 coding DNA: TGTGCCAGCAGGGGGGAGGGGGGATACACCTACGAGCAGTACTTC. This gives the protein CASRGEGGYTYEQYF.

The chain recombines TRBV7-2 with TRBJ2-5; D is unresolved. V was shortened by 1 base and J by 2 bases, with 14 bases between the two germline ends. This CDR3 contains 16 residues. Germline assignment: CDR1 SGHTA and CDR2 FQGNSA. The CDR3 loop reads CASSLEGQRIQETQYF. The CDR3 DNA reads TGTGCCAGCAGCTTAGAAGGCCAGAGGATTCAAGAGACCCAGTACTTC. Together with reference TRBV7-2 and TRBJ2-5, the CDR3 gives the full variable domain: GAGVSQSPSNKVTEKGKDVELRCDPISGHTALYWYRQSLGQGLEFLIYFQGNSAPDKSGLPSDRFSAERTGGSVSTLTIQRTQQEDSAVYLCASSLEGQRIQETQYFGPGTRLLVL.

The chain recombines TRBV25-1 with TRBJ1-1, with D maybe TRBD1 (6 bases). With 2 bases removed from V and 5 bases from J, the gap between germline ends came to 15 bases. Germline V gives CDR1 MGHDK, CDR2 SYGVNS. This CDR3 comprises 15 residues. Here the CDR3 reads CASSEVSAGETEAFF. In nucleotides, the CDR3 is TGTGCCAGCAGTGAAGTCTCGGCAGGGGAGACTGAAGCTTTCTTT.

CDR3 sequence: CASSLDRVAANEQFF. CDR3 coding DNA: TGTGCCAGCAGCTTAGATCGGGTAGCGGCGAATGAGCAGTTCTTC. The V gene is TRBV11-2, the J gene TRBJ2-1; maybe TRBD2 (6 bases). The CDR3 totals 15 residues. Trimming pared 0 bases from V and 7 bases from J, leaving 13 bases between. Per germline, CDR1 SGHAT and CDR2 FQNNGV.

The chain recombines TRBV5-6 with TRBJ1-1; tentatively, D is TRBD1 (5 bases). The CDR3 is made up of 12 amino acids. V was cut by 0 bases and J by 11 bases, with 11 bases left in between. Per germline, CDR1 SGHDT and CDR2 YYEEEE. The CDR3 spells CASSLGTILAFF. CDR3 nucleotide sequence: TGTGCCAGCAGCTTGGGGACAATCCTGGCTTTCTTT.

The V gene is TRBV19, the J gene TRBJ2-5; 9 bases agree with TRBD2. V dropped 5 bases and J dropped 4; count of bases not matched to a gene: 11. The CDR3 consists of 16 residues. Germline CDR1 is LNHDA and CDR2 is SQIVND (reference sequence). CDR3 coding DNA: TGTGCCAGTAGTCCTTCCAGCGGGAGGCTAGCAGAGACCCAGTACTTC. Translating it yields CASSPSSGRLAETQYF.

The chain has TRBV11-2 and TRBJ2-4; the match to TRBD1 covers 7 bases. The V segment lost 4 bases and the J segment 3 bases; nucleotides outside the gene matches: 6. Germline values: CDR1 SGHAT, CDR2 FQNNGV. CDR3 length equals 15 residues. This CDR3 is CASSSRQGNKNIQYF. The DNA for the CDR3 is TGTGCCAGCAGCTCTCGACAGGGTAACAAAAACATTCAGTACTTC.